The sequence of this T cell receptor beta chain was determined in a study of PD-1 blockade in classical Hodgkin lymphoma. Data came from immunoSEQ multiplex PCR; TCRdb stores just in-frame clones and leaves some out. This table has just over 60,000 clones, about 87% appearing once. This clone has at least ten counts. CDR1 and CDR2 (germline): MNHNY, SVGAGI (reference sequence). The CDR3 consists of 15 residues. The V and J ends lost 5 bases and 5 bases respectively, with 18 bases between them. Each patient's relapse followed autologous stem cell transplantation, and brentuximab vedotin exposure varied.

The chain combines TRBV6-6 with TRBJ1-2; D gene uncertain. The source is a human donor with classical Hodgkin lymphoma. Sequences were derived from peripheral blood mononuclear cells (PBMCs), sampled at baseline. CDR3 in amino acids: CASSDTGRAIYGYTF. The CDR3 DNA follows: TGTGCCAGCAGTGACACCGGACGGGCGATATATGGCTACACCTTC.